Each of the 24 T cell receptor beta chains below was sequenced from the same sample in a study of cytomegalovirus exposure and HLA in healthy donors (dated by TCRdb to about 2017). Library method: the immunoSEQ multiplex PCR assay. The clones in this table, taken by TCRdb from immuneACCESS, are in-frame only. Not every clone is retained; where verified, under half of the shortfall comes from an unresolved V gene, and the cause of the rest is unknown. For this sample the table gives some 150,000 clones, of which 86% were detected only once. The ten largest account for roughly 2.7% of the sample. Material for sequencing was PBMCs. The receptors shown here come from a young man in good health and CMV-seropositive.

The chain recombines TRBV7-3 with TRBJ2-1; 12 bases match TRBD2. Germline V lookup: CDR1 SGHTA, CDR2 FQGTGA. The junction had 17 bases not matched to a gene; V was cut back by 5 bases and J by 15 bases. CDR3 length: 16 residues. This CDR3 reads CASSPTGLAGGPKTFF. The CDR3 bases are TGTGCCAGCAGCCCCACTGGGCTAGCGGGAGGGCCTAAAACGTTCTTC. The whole variable domain, filled in from reference TRBV7-3 and TRBJ2-1, reads GAGVSQTPSNKVTEKGKYVELRCDPISGHTALYWYRQSLGQGPEFLIYFQGTGAADDSGLPNDRFFAVRPEGSVSTLKIQRTERGDSAVYLCASSPTGLAGGPKTFFGPGTRLTVL.

V is TRBV2 and J is TRBJ2-5, with 7 bases lining up with TRBD1. CDR1 is SNHLY, CDR2 FYNNEI, per germline. The CDR3 consists of 12 residues. Trimming cost V 8 bases and J 4 bases; bases outside gene matches: 4. The DNA of the CDR3 is TGTGCCAGCGGGGACAGCGGAGAGACCCAGTACTTC. This codes for CASGDSGETQYF. Combining the CDR3 with reference TRBV2 and TRBJ2-5 gives the whole variable domain EPEVTQTPSHQVTQMGQEVILRCVPISNHLYFYWYRQILGQKVEFLVSFYNNEISEKSEIFDDQFSVERPDGSNFTLKIRSTKLEDSAMYFCASGDSGETQYFGPGTRLLVL.

The chain employs TRBV19 and TRBJ2-3, with unresolved D. V was trimmed by 7 bases and J by 6 bases, leaving 17 bases between them. This CDR3 is 14 amino acids long. Germline V gene sequence: CDR1 LNHDA, CDR2 SQIVND (reference sequence). The CDR3 reads CASTPPGFPDTQYF. CDR3 DNA: TGTGCCAGTACCCCCCCAGGCTTTCCGGATACGCAGTATTTT. The variable domain in full, with the rest retrieved from reference TRBV19 and TRBJ2-3, is DGGITQSPKYLFRKEGQNVTLSCEQNLNHDAMYWYRQDPGQGLRLIYYSQIVNDFQKGDIAEGYSVSREKKESFPLTVTSAQKNPTAFYLCASTPPGFPDTQYFGPGTRLTVL.

The chain is built from TRBV28 and TRBJ2-7, with a tentative D call TRBD2 (6 bases). Between the trimmed V and J ends, which lost 6 bases and 2 bases, there was a span of 14 bases. Germline CDR1 MDHEN, CDR2 SYDVKM. This CDR3 is 14 amino acids long. This CDR3 is CASRSGTLAYEQYF. The CDR3 DNA follows: TGTGCCAGCAGGTCCGGGACTCTCGCCTACGAGCAGTACTTC.

CDR3 region: CASSYRPAGGPYEQYF. The DNA for the CDR3 is TGTGCCAGCAGCTATCGCCCGGCGGGAGGGCCGTACGAGCAGTACTTC. The rearrangement links TRBV5-5 to TRBJ2-7; 9 bases are a match to TRBD2. This CDR3 contains 16 residues. The germline CDR1 and CDR2 sequences are SGHKS and YYEKEE (reference sequence). The junction had 11 bases not matched to a gene; V was cut back by 3 bases and J by 4 bases.

The rearrangement links TRBV5-6 to TRBJ1-1; D remains unclear. Trimming cost V 0 bases and J 3 bases, with 15 bases left between them. Germline V gene lookup returns CDR1 SGHDT and CDR2 YYEEEE. There are 16 residues in the CDR3. The CDR3 protein is CASSLGGKSMDTEAFF. The CDR3, as DNA: TGTGCCAGCAGCTTGGGCGGTAAAAGCATGGACACTGAAGCTTTCTTT.

The chain couples TRBV4-2 to TRBJ2-3, with 12 bases lining up with TRBD2. Germline CDR1 reads LGHNA; CDR2 reads YNFKEQ. This CDR3 is 17 amino acids long. J lost 2 bases, V lost 2 bases, and 5 bases had no gene match. CDR3 bases: TGTGCCAGCAGCCAAAGGCCTAGCGGGAGGGACACAGATACGCAGTATTTT. This codes for CASSQRPSGRDTDTQYF.

The chain has TRBV4-2 and TRBJ2-1; TRBD1 matches at 8 bases. The V and J ends lost 4 bases and 8 bases, in that order; junction bases with no gene match: 13. Looked up from germline, CDR1 is LGHNA and CDR2 is YNFKEQ. The CDR3 totals 16 residues. The CDR3 sequence is CASSLDRDRLIDEQFF. CDR3 bases: TGTGCCAGCAGCCTGGACCGGGACAGGTTGATCGATGAGCAGTTCTTC.

The chain links TRBV9 to TRBJ2-1; D is undetermined. Germline CDR1 and CDR2: SGDLS and YYNGEE. This CDR3 region has 12 residues. The germline V and J ends were trimmed by 4 bases and 6 bases, with 8 bases remaining between them. This CDR3 is CASSRLLNEQFF. CDR3 sequence (DNA): TGTGCCAGCAGCAGACTTCTCAATGAGCAGTTCTTC.

V is TRBV9 and J is TRBJ2-3; 8 bases are a match to TRBD2. This CDR3 has 15 amino acids. V lost 2 bases, J lost 6 bases, and 8 bases stayed unmatched. Per the germline V gene, CDR1 is SGDLS and CDR2 is YYNGEE. The CDR3 here is CASSVSGIGEDTQYF. The DNA of the CDR3 is TGTGCCAGCAGCGTTAGCGGGATTGGGGAGGATACGCAGTATTTT.

This clone was observed a single time. DNA for the CDR3: TGTGCCAGTAGGGGTTCTAGTTTAGATACGCAGTATTTT. Translated: CASRGSSLDTQYF. The chain recombines TRBV19 with TRBJ2-3; D gene ambiguous. In germline, CDR1 is LNHDA, CDR2 SQIVND (reference sequence). The CDR3 runs to 13 residues. V lost 6 bases, J lost 5 bases, and 12 bases lay in between.

This clone has only a few counts. This CDR3 reads CASSIGINQPQHF. The DNA of the CDR3 is TGTGCCAGCAGTATCGGGATTAATCAGCCCCAGCATTTT. The V and J genes are TRBV6-5 and TRBJ1-5; no definite D call. The CDR3 runs 13 residues. The V end lost 5 bases, the J end lost 4 bases, and 9 bases lay between the germline ends. Germline assignment: CDR1 MNHEY and CDR2 SVGAGI.

The gene calls are TRBV4-1 and TRBJ2-2, with TRBD1 matching 9 bases. The J segment lost 6 bases and the V segment lost 4 bases, leaving 6 bases of the junction unmatched. This CDR3 is built from 15 residues. CDR1 and CDR2 from the germline V gene are MGHRA and YSYEKL. The CDR3 DNA reads as TGCGCCAGCAGCCCCCGGACAGGGGACCCCGGGGAGCTGTTTTTT. Its protein product is CASSPRTGDPGELFF.

This rearrangement joins TRBV7-9 to TRBJ2-1; D might be TRBD2 (5 bases). There are 14 residues in the CDR3. Trimming cost V 1 base and J 7 bases, with 11 bases left between them. Germline CDR1 SEHNR, CDR2 FQNEAQ (reference sequence). This CDR3 is CASSLVLAVNEQFF. DNA of the CDR3: TGTGCCAGCAGCTTAGTGCTAGCCGTTAATGAGCAGTTCTTC.

The V gene is TRBV27, the J gene TRBJ2-7, with a tentative D call TRBD1 (5 bases). CDR1 MNHEY and CDR2 SMNVEV come from the germline V gene (reference sequence). The CDR3 length is 15 residues. Trimming shortened V by 3 bases and J by 3 bases, and 15 bases separated the two germline ends. In nucleotides, the CDR3 is TGTGCCAGCAGTTTTGGCGCAGGGTTCCTCTACGAGCAGTACTTC. Residues: CASSFGAGFLYEQYF.

This clone was detected a few times. The genes are TRBV6-5 and TRBJ1-5, with D uncertain. V lost 6 bases to trimming and J lost 5 bases, with 11 bases between them. CDR3 length: 13 residues. Per the germline V gene, CDR1 is MNHEY and CDR2 is SVGAGI. The CDR3 DNA reads as TGTGCCAGCAGCCCCTTCGGGGATCAGCCCCAGCATTTT. Protein sequence: CASSPFGDQPQHF.

This sequence joins TRBV6-4 and TRBJ2-7, with 12 bases that match TRBD2. The V and J ends lost 6 bases and 0 bases, in that order; junction bases with no gene match: 3. Germline CDR1 is MRHNA and CDR2 is SNTAGT. This CDR3 has 15 residues. CDR3 nucleotides: TGTGCCAGCAGCTCTAGCGGGAGGGCCTCCTACGAGCAGTACTTC. Translating it yields CASSSSGRASYEQYF.

V usage is TRBV27 and J usage is TRBJ1-2; 9 nucleotides align to TRBD1. Germline loops: CDR1 MNHEY, CDR2 SMNVEV (reference sequence). V shed 6 bases and J 4 bases; nucleotides not matched to a gene: 3. This CDR3 spans 13 amino acids. Here the CDR3 DNA reads TGTGCCAGCAGACAGACAGGGGGCTATGGCTACACCTTC. This codes for CASRQTGGYGYTF.

The CDR3 region has the DNA TGTGCCACCAGCAGAGGTGGGGGGGGCGAGCAGTACTTC. Translation: CATSRGGGGEQYF. This chain joins TRBV15 and TRBJ2-7, with TRBD2 identical over 7 bases. The CDR3 loop spans 13 amino acids. The trim removed 1 base at V and 6 bases at J, leaving 3 bases unmatched. CDR1 is LNHNV and CDR2 is YYDKDF in the germline V gene (reference sequence).

This chain connects TRBV4-3 to TRBJ2-1; TRBD2 agrees at 14 bases. V shed 4 bases and J 0 bases; nucleotides not matched to a gene: 5. The CDR3 contains 18 residues. Germline lookup yields CDR1 LGHNA and CDR2 YSLEER. The CDR3 protein is CASSLGLAGGSSYNEQFF. The CDR3 DNA sequence: TGCGCCAGCAGCCTAGGACTAGCGGGAGGTAGCTCCTACAATGAGCAGTTCTTC.

V and J are TRBV4-2 and TRBJ2-1; 12 bases line up with TRBD1. CDR1 and CDR2 (germline): LGHNA, YNFKEQ. The trim removed 4 bases at V and 8 bases at J, leaving 3 bases unmatched. This CDR3 has 14 amino acids. The CDR3 DNA is TGTGCCAGCAGCCTGGGGACAGGGGGCGATGAGCAGTTCTTC. This gives the protein CASSLGTGGDEQFF.

The V call is TRBV5-4, the J call TRBJ1-5; TRBD1 might be the D (5 bases). This CDR3 region has 18 residues. The V end lost 8 bases, the J end lost 0 bases, and 24 bases lay between the germline ends. Germline CDR1 is SGHNT and CDR2 is YYREEE (reference sequence). The CDR3, as DNA: TGTGCCAGAGCAGGCGCGGGGAAGGGGAACTATAGCAATCAGCCCCAGCATTTT. Protein product: CARAGAGKGNYSNQPQHF.

The rearrangement joins TRBV18 to TRBJ2-7; 8 bases map to TRBD2. The germline CDR1 and CDR2 sequences are KGHSH and LQKENI. The CDR3 totals 12 residues. The trim removed 2 bases at V and 7 bases at J, leaving 1 base unmatched. CDR3 residues: CASSPAGGEQYF. CDR3 coding DNA: TGTGCCAGCTCACCAGCGGGGGGAGAGCAGTACTTC.

V and J are TRBV7-9 and TRBJ1-5; D possibly corresponds to TRBD1 (6 bases). The CDR3 runs to 15 residues. Germline V gene lookup returns CDR1 SEHNR and CDR2 FQNEAQ (reference sequence). Deletions cut 5 bases from V and 2 bases from J, with 13 bases between. CDR3 sequence: CASSPQGIGNQPQHF. CDR3 sequence (DNA): TGTGCCAGCAGCCCACAGGGAATCGGCAATCAGCCCCAGCATTTT.